This T cell receptor beta chain was found in a study of blood T cell repertoires in COVID-19. The CDR3 is made up of 15 amino acids. Per germline, CDR1 SGHNT and CDR2 YYREEE (reference sequence). Clones were sequenced by immunoSEQ multiplex PCR, and TCRdb holds only the in-frame ones, with some missing. The repertoire holds some 300,000 clones, with 88% as singletons. Individuals aged roughly 18 to 95 years were recruited from 20 to 25 US areas. Cohort allocation depended upon clinical history that participants reported. Donors of Cohort 3 who recovered were those that had two negative PCRs, clearance, or symptom resolution. Points on this clone: At one end the junction does not follow the germline gene, possibly because of a read error.

The chain recombines TRBV5-4 with TRBJ2-1; 9 nucleotides match TRBD1. Material for sequencing was PBMCs or T cells enriched from blood (not recorded which). The clonotype originates from a woman aged 25 to 39 who had recovered from COVID-19. In DNA, the CDR3 is TGTGCCAGCAGATTGGGACAGGGATCCACCAGTGAGCAGTTCTTC. It is translated as CASRLGQGSTSEQFF.